Shown below are 29 T cell receptor beta chains from a single sample sequenced in a study of blood T cell repertoires in COVID-19. The method was immunoSEQ multiplex PCR; TCRdb's version includes in-frame clones alone and lacks a portion of them. The table lists some 190,000 clones, roughly 91% of them singletons, with approximately 4.5% in the top ten. Material: peripheral blood. These receptors all stem from a human donor in a cohort sampled during active COVID-19.

This chain links TRBV19 with TRBJ2-7, with 10 bases that match TRBD2. J was trimmed by 3 bases and V by 7 bases; bases with no gene match: 9. The CDR3 runs 15 residues. Germline assignment: CDR1 LNHDA and CDR2 SQIVND (reference sequence). The CDR3 region is CASKALAGGNYEQYF. The CDR3, as DNA: TGTGCCAGTAAGGCTTTAGCGGGAGGAAACTACGAGCAGTACTTC.

The chain recombines TRBV9 with TRBJ2-3, with D possibly matching TRBD2 (6 bases). Germline values: CDR1 SGDLS, CDR2 YYNGEE. V shed 3 bases and J shed 9 bases, with 11 bases lying between them. The CDR3 runs to 12 residues. CDR3 nucleotides: TGTGCCAGCAGCGGGGACTCTAGCACGCAGTATTTT. This sequence encodes CASSGDSSTQYF.

V gene TRBV19 combines with J gene TRBJ1-6, with 8 bases identical to TRBD1. CDR1 is LNHDA, CDR2 SQIVND, per germline (reference sequence). Trimming removed 3 bases from V and 7 bases from J; junction bases left unmatched: 5. CDR3 length equals 15 residues. The CDR3 DNA sequence: TGTGCCAGTAGTATGGGGACAGGAGTGAATTCACCCCTCCACTTT. Its translation is CASSMGTGVNSPLHF.

This rearrangement joins TRBV19 to TRBJ2-1; no reliable D call. The germline V and J ends were trimmed by 0 bases and 0 bases, with 3 bases remaining between them. Per germline, CDR1 LNHDA and CDR2 SQIVND (reference sequence). The CDR3 consists of 14 residues. The CDR3 DNA reads as TGTGCCAGTAGTATAGAGGCCTCCTACAATGAGCAGTTCTTC. Protein sequence: CASSIEASYNEQFF.

V usage is TRBV9 and J usage is TRBJ2-7, with TRBD2 matching 8 bases. The CDR3 is 15 amino acids. Germline values: CDR1 SGDLS, CDR2 YYNGEE. V lost 3 bases to trimming and J lost 3 bases; unmatched junction nucleotides: 8. DNA for the CDR3: TGTGCCAGCAGCGAGAGCGGGAGCCGGTTCTACGAGCAGTACTTC. Its protein product is CASSESGSRFYEQYF.

The V call is TRBV15, the J call TRBJ2-2, with TRBD1 matching over 8 bases. CDR3 length: 17 residues. V shed 3 bases, J shed 1 base, and the junction held 7 bases outside the gene matches. Per the germline V gene, CDR1 is LNHNV and CDR2 is YYDKDF (reference sequence). CDR3 DNA sequence: TGTGCCACCAGCAGTGAGACAGGGGTTAAGAACACCGGGGAGCTGTTTTTT. It codes for CATSSETGVKNTGELFF.

The chain combines TRBV7-2 with TRBJ2-2; a weak D match, TRBD2 (6 bases). Trimming removed 2 bases from V and 1 base from J, with 17 bases in between. Germline V CDR1 and CDR2: SGHTA, FQGNSA. The CDR3 loop spans 18 amino acids. The CDR3 protein is CASSLPRRGTWNTGELFF. CDR3 DNA: TGTGCCAGCAGCTTACCACGGCGAGGGACTTGGAACACCGGGGAGCTGTTTTTT.

The chain joins TRBV7-9 to TRBJ2-1; 8 bases agree with TRBD2. This CDR3 has 14 residues. Germline-derived CDR1 and CDR2 are SEHNR and FQNEAQ (reference sequence). The CDR3 spells CASSLGLATNEQFF. The DNA of the CDR3 is TGTGCGAGTTCCCTTGGACTAGCCACCAATGAGCAGTTCTTC.

The chain is built from TRBV27 and TRBJ1-2; D not certain. CDR1 is MNHEY and CDR2 is SMNVEV in the germline V gene (reference sequence). With 0 bases removed from V and 7 bases from J, the gap between germline ends came to 9 bases. This CDR3 is 13 amino acids long. CDR3 in amino acids: CASSLSGETGYTF. Here the CDR3 DNA reads TGTGCCAGCAGTTTATCCGGGGAGACTGGCTACACCTTC.

V usage is TRBV7-9 and J usage is TRBJ1-2; D perhaps matches TRBD1 (6 bases). The ends were cut back, 1 base at V and 6 bases at J, with 6 bases in the middle. The CDR3 sequence is 12 residues long. The germline V gene has CDR1 SEHNR and CDR2 FQNEAQ (reference sequence). The CDR3 DNA reads as TGTGCCAGCAGCTTAGACAGGGATGGCTACACCTTC. Translating it yields CASSLDRDGYTF.

This chain links TRBV30 with TRBJ2-7; no clear D. Trimming removed 0 bases from V and 0 bases from J, with 9 bases in between. CDR3 length equals 14 residues. The germline CDR1 and CDR2 sequences are GTSNPN and SVGIG (reference sequence). In nucleotides, the CDR3 is TGTGCCTGGAGTGTGGCCTTAAGCTCCTACGAGCAGTACTTC. Protein product: CAWSVALSSYEQYF.

V gene TRBV3-1 (or the pseudogene TRBV3-2) combines with J gene TRBJ2-3, with D possibly TRBD2 on 7 matching bases. CDR1 and CDR2 (germline): LGHDT, YNNKEL (reference sequence). This CDR3 is built from 15 residues. Trimming stripped 4 bases from V and 2 bases from J, with 13 bases between. CDR3 sequence reads: CASSPRGGLTDTQYF. Here the CDR3 DNA reads TGTGCCAGCAGCCCAAGGGGGGGACTCACAGATACGCAGTATTTT.

The chain uses TRBV6-2 or TRBV6-3 and TRBJ2-7, with D unresolved. CDR3 size: 13 residues. Germline-derived CDR1 and CDR2 are MNHEY and SVGEGT. The ends were cut back, 0 bases at V and 7 bases at J, with 10 bases in the middle. The CDR3 sequence: CASSYSNRGEQYF. Here the CDR3 DNA reads TGTGCCAGCAGTTACTCGAACCGCGGTGAGCAGTACTTC.

This clone was recorded only once. The rearrangement joins TRBV19 to TRBJ1-5, with TRBD1 matching 7 bases. Germline V gene lookup returns CDR1 LNHDA and CDR2 SQIVND (reference sequence). There are 16 residues in the CDR3. The V and J ends lost 3 bases and 6 bases, in that order; junction bases with no gene match: 11. The CDR3 here is CASSIALGTAGQPQHF. In nucleotides, the CDR3 is TGTGCCAGTAGTATCGCCCTTGGGACAGCAGGTCAGCCCCAGCATTTT.

In its sample, this clone was seen once. The chain uses TRBV6-5 and TRBJ1-4; a weak D match, TRBD1 (5 bases). Per the germline V gene, CDR1 is MNHEY and CDR2 is SVGAGI. The CDR3 is 12 residues long. V gave up 6 bases and J gave up 6 bases, with 8 bases separating them. The chain's CDR3 is CASRTEYEKLFF. The CDR3 DNA sequence: TGTGCCAGCAGGACAGAGTATGAAAAACTGTTTTTT.

V gene TRBV7-2 combines with J gene TRBJ2-5; no clear D gene. V was cut by 2 bases and J by 2 bases, with 6 bases left in between. The CDR3 covers 13 residues. Germline assignment: CDR1 SGHTA and CDR2 FQGNSA. In DNA, the CDR3 is TGTGCCAGCAGCTTACGCACACAAGAGACCCAGTACTTC. As protein: CASSLRTQETQYF.

In this sample, this clone turned up once. J is TRBJ2-7 and V is TRBV5-1, with D perhaps TRBD1 (6 bases). V was cut by 0 bases and J by 2 bases, with 9 bases left in between. The CDR3 totals 14 residues. Germline assignment: CDR1 SGHRS and CDR2 YFSETQ. CDR3 in DNA: TGCGCCAGCAGCTTGGTGGCAGGGGCCTACGAGCAGTACTTC. As protein: CASSLVAGAYEQYF.

V gene TRBV7-9 combines with J gene TRBJ2-1; 11 bases match TRBD2. The CDR3 loop spans 18 amino acids. CDR1 and CDR2 from the germline V gene are SEHNR and FQNEAQ (reference sequence). The junction had 12 bases not matched to a gene; V was cut back by 5 bases and J by 3 bases. The CDR3 region is CASSPRGLAGGRYNEQFF. The CDR3 DNA sequence: TGTGCCAGCAGCCCAAGGGGGCTAGCGGGGGGTCGCTACAATGAGCAGTTCTTC.

This chain connects TRBV6-2 or TRBV6-3 to TRBJ2-1; 13 bases are a match to TRBD2. Germline lookup yields CDR1 MNHEY and CDR2 SVGEGT. V trimming: 6 bases; J trimming: 8 bases; junction bases outside the gene matches: 7. CDR3 size: 15 residues. This chain's CDR3 is CASSLTSGGVYEQFF. The CDR3 region has the DNA TGTGCCAGCAGCCTAACTAGCGGGGGGGTCTATGAGCAGTTCTTC.

Only one count was recorded for this clone. The rearrangement links TRBV2 to TRBJ2-7; tentatively, D is TRBD1 (5 bases). CDR1 is SNHLY and CDR2 is FYNNEI in the germline V gene. The CDR3 covers 12 residues. The V end was cut by 4 bases, the J end by 6 bases, with 10 bases between. For the CDR3, the DNA is TGTGCCAGCAGTGGTCAGGGATTCGAGCAGTACTTC. This encodes CASSGQGFEQYF.

This chain uses TRBV12-5 with TRBJ1-1, with 12 bases fitting TRBD1. This CDR3 is built from 17 residues. V lost 6 bases and J lost 2; bases outside the gene matches: 10. CDR1 LGHNT and CDR2 FRNRAP come from the germline V gene. The chain's CDR3 is CASGLNRDRGRNTEAFF. The CDR3 DNA reads as TGTGCTAGTGGGCTAAACCGGGACAGGGGGCGAAACACTGAAGCTTTCTTT.

The chain carries TRBV11-2 and TRBJ1-6; TRBD1 might be the D (6 bases). Trimming removed 0 bases at V and 2 bases at J, with 14 bases between. The CDR3 totals 18 residues. Germline V CDR1 and CDR2: SGHAT, FQNNGV. CDR3: CASSLDAGGFTYNSPLHF. CDR3 nucleotides: TGTGCCAGCAGCTTAGATGCGGGGGGCTTCACCTATAATTCACCCCTCCACTTT.

The chain links TRBV27 to TRBJ2-6; a weak D match, TRBD2 (5 bases). CDR3 length equals 15 residues. CDR1 is MNHEY, CDR2 SMNVEV, per germline (reference sequence). V lost 4 bases to trimming and J lost 4 bases, with 11 bases between them. The CDR3 region is CASSWEYTGANVLTF. The CDR3 coding sequence is TGTGCCAGCAGTTGGGAGTATACAGGGGCCAACGTCCTGACTTTC.

This sequence joins TRBV4-3 and TRBJ2-2, with D hard to call. V was cut by 0 bases and J by 3 bases, with 20 bases left in between. From germline, CDR1 is LGHNA and CDR2 YSLEER. This CDR3 comprises 19 residues. CDR3 DNA sequence: TGCGCCAGCAGCCAAGATTCCCCCGGAGACCTTTTCTACACCGGGGAGCTGTTTTTT. Protein sequence: CASSQDSPGDLFYTGELFF.

This chain joins TRBV11-2 and TRBJ2-1; the match to TRBD2 covers 13 bases. V shed 0 bases, J shed 7 bases, and the junction held 0 bases outside the gene matches. This CDR3 has 15 residues. Germline assignment: CDR1 SGHAT and CDR2 FQNNGV. CDR3 amino acids: CASSLELAGGNEQFF. The CDR3, as DNA: TGTGCCAGCAGCTTAGAACTAGCGGGAGGGAATGAGCAGTTCTTC.

This rearrangement joins TRBV10-3 to TRBJ1-2; TRBD1 aligns across 10 bases. V dropped 10 bases and J dropped 7; count of bases not matched to a gene: 12. The germline V gene has CDR1 ENHRY and CDR2 SYGVKD. The CDR3 totals 14 residues. The chain's CDR3 is CANRGTGQGGGYTF. The DNA for the CDR3 is TGTGCCAACAGAGGGACCGGACAGGGGGGTGGCTACACCTTC.

The gene calls are TRBV28 and TRBJ1-3; TRBD1 matches 7 bases. CDR1 and CDR2 (germline): MDHEN, SYDVKM. This CDR3 contains 14 residues. The V gene end was trimmed by 6 bases and the J gene end by 1 base; junction bases not matched to a gene: 3. The CDR3: CASRKTGSGNTIYF. CDR3 nucleotides: TGTGCCAGCAGGAAGACAGGGTCTGGAAACACCATATATTTT.

The rearrangement joins TRBV19 to TRBJ2-1; D uncertain. Deletions cut 0 bases from V and 7 bases from J, with 4 bases between. The CDR3 length is 12 residues. Germline V gene lookup returns CDR1 LNHDA and CDR2 SQIVND (reference sequence). The CDR3 is CASSIDRNEQFF. CDR3 coding DNA: TGTGCCAGTAGTATAGACAGGAATGAGCAGTTCTTC. Full variable domain (rest looked up from reference TRBV19 and TRBJ2-1): DGGITQSPKYLFRKEGQNVTLSCEQNLNHDAMYWYRQDPGQGLRLIYYSQIVNDFQKGDIAEGYSVSREKKESFPLTVTSAQKNPTAFYLCASSIDRNEQFFGPGTRLTVL.

The rearrangement joins TRBV24-1 to TRBJ2-7; TRBD1 might be the D (6 bases). Trimming removed 7 bases at V and 4 bases at J, with 16 bases between. The germline CDR1 and CDR2 sequences are KGHDR and SFDVKD. CDR3 length: 14 residues. The CDR3 sequence is CATRFPGHFYEQYF. Here the CDR3 DNA reads TGTGCCACCAGGTTTCCGGGACATTTTTACGAGCAGTACTTC.